The 18 T cell receptor beta chains reported below all come from one sample, sequenced in a study of blood T cell repertoires in COVID-19. Method: immunoSEQ multiplex PCR; TCRdb's copy keeps in-frame clones and lacks some. The data contain around 81,000 clones, roughly 86% of them singletons. The sample consisted of peripheral blood. The receptors shown here come from a woman aged 60 to 75 with acute or convalescent COVID-19.

The rearrangement joins TRBV6-5 to TRBJ2-5; D possibly corresponds to TRBD2 (6 bases). V shed 6 bases and J shed 9 bases, with 17 bases lying between them. This CDR3 has 13 residues. Germline assignment: CDR1 MNHEY and CDR2 SVGAGI. CDR3 in DNA: TGTGCCAGCAGGAGGGAGGCCTCTACGTCCCAGTACTTC. This sequence encodes CASRREASTSQYF.

The genes are TRBV7-2 and TRBJ2-7; D is undetermined. The CDR3 has 16 amino acids. V lost 2 bases and J lost 0, with 14 bases in between. Germline V gene sequence: CDR1 SGHTA, CDR2 FQGNSA. The CDR3 DNA is TGTGCCAGCAGCTTAAACCCGACACGTAGCTCCTACGAGCAGTACTTC. This sequence encodes CASSLNPTRSSYEQYF.

The chain is built from TRBV3-1 (or the pseudogene TRBV3-2) and TRBJ2-1; TRBD1 matches at 8 bases. Germline V lookup: CDR1 LGHDT, CDR2 YNNKEL (reference sequence). This CDR3 is 15 amino acids long. V lost 4 bases, J lost 9 bases, and 11 bases stayed unmatched. CDR3 in DNA: TGTGCCAGCAGCCCACTGACCGGGACAGGTGGTGAGCAGTTCTTC. Protein sequence: CASSPLTGTGGEQFF.

This clone was observed a single time. CDR3 sequence (DNA): TGTGCCAGCAGCGTAGACAGCTCCTACGAGCAGTACTTC. This gives the protein CASSVDSSYEQYF. The genes are TRBV9 and TRBJ2-7; unclear D gene. The CDR3 has 13 amino acids. Germline lookup yields CDR1 SGDLS and CDR2 YYNGEE. V was cut by 0 bases and J by 0 bases, with 4 bases left in between.

The DNA for the CDR3 is TGTGCCAGCAGCTCCATCATCCAGGGCAACAATGAGCAGTTCTTC. Its translation: CASSSIIQGNNEQFF. The chain couples TRBV11-2 to TRBJ2-1; D is perhaps TRBD1 (5 bases). The V gene lost 4 bases and the J gene lost 5 bases, with 15 bases spanning the gap. The V gene's germline CDR1 is SGHAT and CDR2 FQNNGV. The CDR3 sequence is 15 residues long.

The V gene is TRBV5-6, the J gene TRBJ2-3; TRBD2 is a possible D gene (5 bases). Germline CDR1 is SGHDT and CDR2 is YYEEEE. Trimming removed 2 bases from V and 11 bases from J, with 15 bases in between. This CDR3 comprises 13 residues. This chain's CDR3 is CASSFLDVGMQYF. CDR3 nucleotides: TGTGCCAGCAGCTTTTTGGATGTCGGGATGCAGTATTTT.

The CDR3: CASSRIDRPGTGELFF. The DNA of the CDR3 is TGTGCCAGCAGCCGCATCGACAGGCCGGGCACCGGGGAGCTGTTTTTT. This chain joins TRBV7-9 and TRBJ2-2; weak D call: TRBD1 (6 bases). The germline V gene has CDR1 SEHNR and CDR2 FQNEAQ (reference sequence). The V gene lost 5 bases and the J gene lost 4 bases, with 17 bases spanning the gap. The CDR3 runs 16 residues.

This chain connects TRBV28 to TRBJ1-2; D might be TRBD1 (6 bases). CDR3 size: 14 residues. Trimming shortened V by 6 bases and J by 6 bases, and 17 bases separated the two germline ends. Germline V CDR1 and CDR2: MDHEN, SYDVKM. CDR3 residues: CASRIQGTSDGYTF. The DNA of the CDR3 is TGTGCCAGCAGGATACAGGGAACGTCGGATGGCTACACCTTC.

V is TRBV6-5 and J is TRBJ1-2; D perhaps matches TRBD1 (5 bases). CDR1 MNHEY and CDR2 SVGAGI come from the germline V gene. V lost 0 bases, J lost 7 bases, and 15 bases lay in between. The CDR3 runs to 15 residues. CDR3 bases: TGTGCCAGCAGTTACTCGAATTCAGGGATCTCTGGCTACACCTTC. This encodes CASSYSNSGISGYTF.

The chain couples TRBV19 to TRBJ2-2; 9 bases agree with TRBD1. The junction had 7 bases not matched to a gene; V was cut back by 10 bases and J by 7 bases. This CDR3 is built from 13 residues. Germline V gene sequence: CDR1 LNHDA, CDR2 SQIVND (reference sequence). The DNA for the CDR3 is TGTGCCACCCGGGACAGGGAAAGCGGGGAGCTGTTTTTT. It encodes CATRDRESGELFF. The full variable domain, its missing parts supplied by reference TRBV19 and TRBJ2-2, is DGGITQSPKYLFRKEGQNVTLSCEQNLNHDAMYWYRQDPGQGLRLIYYSQIVNDFQKGDIAEGYSVSREKKESFPLTVTSAQKNPTAFYLCATRDRESGELFFGEGSRLTVL.

This clone was picked up one time. V gene TRBV24-1 combines with J gene TRBJ2-7; TRBD1 matches 7 bases. Losses at the gene ends were 2 bases for V and 2 bases for J; bases not matched to a gene: 5. Germline V CDR1 and CDR2: KGHDR, SFDVKD. The CDR3 extends over 15 amino acids. The CDR3 nucleotides are TGTGCCACCAGTGATTCCGGGACAGCAACCTACGAGCAGTACTTC. Its translation: CATSDSGTATYEQYF.

The rearrangement joins TRBV10-2 to TRBJ1-2; D is possibly TRBD1 (6 bases). Germline loops: CDR1 WSHSY, CDR2 SAAADI. The CDR3 has 16 amino acids. The V end lost 0 bases, the J end lost 6 bases, and 17 bases lay between the germline ends. The CDR3 loop is CASSESLEAGAHGYTF. The CDR3 DNA follows: TGCGCCAGCAGTGAGTCCCTAGAGGCGGGGGCGCATGGCTACACCTTC.

The chain uses TRBV19 and TRBJ2-7, with D perhaps TRBD1 (7 bases). Trimming took 5 bases from V and 6 from J, leaving 14 bases between them. CDR1 and CDR2 from the germline V gene are LNHDA and SQIVND (reference sequence). This CDR3 comprises 13 residues. CDR3 nucleotides: TGTGCCAGTAGTGCCTTCAGGGGGGTCGAGCAGTACTTC. This translates into CASSAFRGVEQYF.

The chain recombines TRBV28 with TRBJ1-5, with 7 bases lining up with TRBD1. With 6 bases clipped from V and 7 bases from J, the junction kept 12 bases outside the gene matches. In germline, CDR1 is MDHEN, CDR2 SYDVKM. The CDR3 extends over 15 amino acids. CDR3 nucleotides: TGTGCCAGCAGGTCTCAGAATAGGGGGCACCAGCCCCAGCATTTT. This codes for CASRSQNRGHQPQHF.

The chain links TRBV7-9 to TRBJ2-3; D is possibly TRBD1 (5 bases). This CDR3 spans 12 amino acids. V lost 1 base to trimming and J lost 14 bases, with 13 bases between them. The V gene's germline CDR1 is SEHNR and CDR2 FQNEAQ (reference sequence). CDR3 protein: CASSLGQGRRYF. The CDR3 DNA is TGTGCCAGCAGCTTAGGTCAGGGAAGGAGGTATTTT.

The CDR3: CAWSRQGQYGYTF. In nucleotides, the CDR3 is TGTGCCTGGAGTAGGCAGGGGCAATATGGCTACACCTTC. The chain has TRBV30 and TRBJ1-2, with a possible D match to TRBD1 (6 bases). The CDR3 runs to 13 residues. V was pared by 2 bases and J by 5 bases, with 12 bases between. Germline loops: CDR1 GTSNPN, CDR2 SVGIG (reference sequence). The full variable domain, rest sourced from reference TRBV30 and TRBJ1-2, is SQTIHQWPATLVQPVGSPLSLECTVEGTSNPNLYWYRQAAGRGLQLLFYSVGIGQISSEVPQNLSASRPQDRQFILSSKKLLLSDSGFYLCAWSRQGQYGYTFGSGTRLTVV.

The chain combines TRBV6-6 with TRBJ1-2; D remains unclear. Trimming cost V 5 bases and J 1 base, with 20 bases left between them. Germline CDR1 and CDR2: MNHNY and SVGAGI (reference sequence). The CDR3 runs 17 residues. This CDR3 is CASSPARYRGGNYGYTF. The CDR3 nucleotides are TGTGCCAGCAGTCCAGCGCGATACCGGGGAGGTAACTATGGCTACACCTTC.

The chain is built from TRBV2 and TRBJ2-1, with 10 positions matching TRBD2. Germline CDR1 is SNHLY and CDR2 is FYNNEI. Trimming cost V 6 bases and J 6 bases; bases outside gene matches: 5. The CDR3 is 14 residues long. The CDR3 region is CASRQREGGNEQFF. Here the CDR3 DNA reads TGTGCCAGCAGACAGCGGGAGGGGGGCAATGAGCAGTTCTTC.